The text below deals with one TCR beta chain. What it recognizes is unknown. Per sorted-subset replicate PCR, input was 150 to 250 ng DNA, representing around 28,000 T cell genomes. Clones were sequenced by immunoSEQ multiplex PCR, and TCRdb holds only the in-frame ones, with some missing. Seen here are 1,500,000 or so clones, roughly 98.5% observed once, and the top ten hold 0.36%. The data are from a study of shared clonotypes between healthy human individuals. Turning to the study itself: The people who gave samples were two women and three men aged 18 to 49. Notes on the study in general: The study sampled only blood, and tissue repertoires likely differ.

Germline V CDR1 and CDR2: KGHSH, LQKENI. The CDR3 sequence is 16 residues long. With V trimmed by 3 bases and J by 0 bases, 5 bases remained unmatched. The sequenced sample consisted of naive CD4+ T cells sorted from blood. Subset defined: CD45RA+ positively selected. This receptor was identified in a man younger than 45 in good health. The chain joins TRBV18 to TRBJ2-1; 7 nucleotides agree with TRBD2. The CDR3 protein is CASSPVAGLSYNEQFF. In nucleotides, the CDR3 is TGTGCCAGCTCACCGGTAGCGGGCCTCTCCTACAATGAGCAGTTCTTC.